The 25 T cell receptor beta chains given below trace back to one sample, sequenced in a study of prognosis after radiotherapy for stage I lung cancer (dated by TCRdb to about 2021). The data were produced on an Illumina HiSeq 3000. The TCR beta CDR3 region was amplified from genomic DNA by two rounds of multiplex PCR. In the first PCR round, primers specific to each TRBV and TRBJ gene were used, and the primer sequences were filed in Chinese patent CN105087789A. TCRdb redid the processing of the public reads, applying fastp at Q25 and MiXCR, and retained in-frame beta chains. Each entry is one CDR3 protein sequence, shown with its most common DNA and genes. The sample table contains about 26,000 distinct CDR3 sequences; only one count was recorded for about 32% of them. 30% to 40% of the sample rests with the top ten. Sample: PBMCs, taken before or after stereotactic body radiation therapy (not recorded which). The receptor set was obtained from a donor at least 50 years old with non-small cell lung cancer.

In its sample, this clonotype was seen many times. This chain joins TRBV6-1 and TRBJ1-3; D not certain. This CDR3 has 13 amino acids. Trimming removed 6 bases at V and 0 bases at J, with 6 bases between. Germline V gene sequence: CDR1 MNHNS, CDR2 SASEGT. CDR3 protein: CASRTASGNTIYF. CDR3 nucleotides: TGTGCCAGCAGAACAGCCTCTGGAAACACCATATATTTT.

CDR3 protein: CASSLAGYGNTIYF. CDR3 in DNA: TGCGCCAGCAGCTTGGCAGGGTACGGAAACACCATATATTTT. The gene calls are TRBV5-1 and TRBJ1-3, with D possibly TRBD1 on 5 matching bases. CDR3 size: 14 residues. Germline V gene data show CDR1 as SGHRS and CDR2 as YFSETQ. V lost 0 bases and J 4 bases, leaving 8 bases between the germline ends.

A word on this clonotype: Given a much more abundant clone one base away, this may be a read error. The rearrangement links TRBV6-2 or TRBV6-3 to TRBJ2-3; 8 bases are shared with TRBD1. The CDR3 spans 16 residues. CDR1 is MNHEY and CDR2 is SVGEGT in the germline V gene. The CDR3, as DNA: TGTGCCAGCAGTTATCTCGACAGGGGTATAACAGATGCGCAGTATTTT. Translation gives CASSYLDRGITDAQYF.

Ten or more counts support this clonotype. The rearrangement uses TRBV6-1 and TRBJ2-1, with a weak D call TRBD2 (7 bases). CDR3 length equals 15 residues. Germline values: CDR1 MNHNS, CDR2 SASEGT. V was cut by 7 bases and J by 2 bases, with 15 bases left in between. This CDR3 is CASTSTGGPYNEQFF. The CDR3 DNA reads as TGTGCCAGCACATCAACGGGGGGCCCCTACAATGAGCAGTTCTTC.

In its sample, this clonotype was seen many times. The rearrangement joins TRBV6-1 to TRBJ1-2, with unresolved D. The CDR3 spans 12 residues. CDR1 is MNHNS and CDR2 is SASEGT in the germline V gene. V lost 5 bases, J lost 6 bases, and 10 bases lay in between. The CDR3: CASSTNMHGYTF. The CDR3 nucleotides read TGTGCCAGCAGTACTAACATGCATGGCTACACCTTC.

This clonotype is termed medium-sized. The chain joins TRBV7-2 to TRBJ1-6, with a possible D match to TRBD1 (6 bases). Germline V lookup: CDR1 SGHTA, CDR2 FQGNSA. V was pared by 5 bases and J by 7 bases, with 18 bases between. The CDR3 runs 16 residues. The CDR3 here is CASSPRPGRGNSPLHF. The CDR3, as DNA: TGTGCCAGCAGCCCTAGACCGGGCAGGGGAAATTCACCCCTCCACTTT. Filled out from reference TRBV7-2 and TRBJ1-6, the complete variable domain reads GAGVSQSPSNKVTEKGKDVELRCDPISGHTALYWYRQSLGQGLEFLIYFQGNSAPDKSGLPSDRFSAERTGGSVSTLTIQRTQQEDSAVYLCASSPRPGRGNSPLHFGNGTRLTVT.

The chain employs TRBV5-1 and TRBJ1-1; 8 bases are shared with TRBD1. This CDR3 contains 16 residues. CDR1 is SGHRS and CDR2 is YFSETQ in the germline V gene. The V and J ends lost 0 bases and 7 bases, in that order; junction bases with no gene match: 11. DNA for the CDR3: TGCGCCAGCAGCTTGGCCATCAGGGGGCCGGACAATGAAGCTTTCTTT. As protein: CASSLAIRGPDNEAFF.

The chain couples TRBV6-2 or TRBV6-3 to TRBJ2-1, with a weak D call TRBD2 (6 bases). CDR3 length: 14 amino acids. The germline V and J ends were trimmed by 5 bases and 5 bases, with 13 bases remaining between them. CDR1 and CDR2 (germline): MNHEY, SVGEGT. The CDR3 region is CASSLAGYNNEQFF. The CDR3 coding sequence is TGTGCCAGCAGTCTGGCGGGATATAACAATGAGCAGTTCTTC.

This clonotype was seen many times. In nucleotides, the CDR3 is TGTGCCAGCAGCAGGGAAACCTGGCAGCCCCAGCATTTT. Translating gives CASSRETWQPQHF. The gene calls are TRBV6-4 and TRBJ1-5; weak D call: TRBD1 (5 bases). Trimming removed 6 bases at V and 7 bases at J, with 13 bases between. This CDR3 is built from 13 residues. In germline, CDR1 is MRHNA, CDR2 SNTAGT.

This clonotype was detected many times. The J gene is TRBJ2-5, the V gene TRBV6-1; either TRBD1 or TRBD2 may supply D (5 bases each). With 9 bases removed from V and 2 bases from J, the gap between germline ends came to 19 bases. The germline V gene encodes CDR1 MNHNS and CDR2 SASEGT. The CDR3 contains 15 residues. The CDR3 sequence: CASGRGRRGQETQYF. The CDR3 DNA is TGTGCCAGTGGCCGGGGACGGCGAGGACAAGAGACCCAGTACTTC.

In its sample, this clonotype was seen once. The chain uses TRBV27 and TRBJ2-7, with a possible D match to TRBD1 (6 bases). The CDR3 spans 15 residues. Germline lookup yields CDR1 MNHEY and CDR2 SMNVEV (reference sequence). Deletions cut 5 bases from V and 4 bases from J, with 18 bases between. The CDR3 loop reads CASSLYQGSVYEQYF. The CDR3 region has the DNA TGTGCCAGCAGTCTGTATCAGGGGTCGGTTTACGAGCAGTACTTC.

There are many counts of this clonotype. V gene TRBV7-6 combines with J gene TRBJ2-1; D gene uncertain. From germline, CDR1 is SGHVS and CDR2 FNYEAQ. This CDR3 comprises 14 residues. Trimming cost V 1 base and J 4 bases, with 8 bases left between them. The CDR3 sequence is CASSLEMAYNEQFF. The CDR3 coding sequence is TGTGCCAGCAGCTTAGAAATGGCTTACAATGAGCAGTTCTTC. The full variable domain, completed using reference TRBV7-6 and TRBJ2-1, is GAGVSQSPRYKVTKRGQDVALRCDPISGHVSLYWYRQALGQGPEFLTYFNYEAQQDKSGLPNDRFSAERPEGSISTLTIQRTEQRDSAMYRCASSLEMAYNEQFFGPGTRLTVL.

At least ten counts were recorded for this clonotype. The DNA for the CDR3 is TGTGCCACCAGTGATCCCCCTAGCAACACCATATATTTT. It is translated as CATSDPPSNTIYF. V usage is TRBV24-1 and J usage is TRBJ1-3; D gene unclear. CDR3 size: 13 residues. Per germline, CDR1 KGHDR and CDR2 SFDVKD. V lost 3 bases and J lost 7, with 9 bases in between.

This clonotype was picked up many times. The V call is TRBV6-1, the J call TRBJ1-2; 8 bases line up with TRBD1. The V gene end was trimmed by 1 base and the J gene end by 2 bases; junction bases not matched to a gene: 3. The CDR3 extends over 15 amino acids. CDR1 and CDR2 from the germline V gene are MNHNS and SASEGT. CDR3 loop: CASSEGTGPNYGYTF. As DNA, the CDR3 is TGTGCCAGCAGTGAAGGGACAGGGCCGAACTATGGCTACACCTTC.

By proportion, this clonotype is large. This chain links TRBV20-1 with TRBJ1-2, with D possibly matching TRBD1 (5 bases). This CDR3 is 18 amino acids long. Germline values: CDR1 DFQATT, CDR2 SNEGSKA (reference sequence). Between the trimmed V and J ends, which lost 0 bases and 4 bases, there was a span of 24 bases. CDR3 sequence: CSARDLETANNLFYGYTF. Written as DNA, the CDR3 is TGCAGTGCTAGAGATTTAGAGACAGCAAACAATCTCTTCTATGGCTACACCTTC.

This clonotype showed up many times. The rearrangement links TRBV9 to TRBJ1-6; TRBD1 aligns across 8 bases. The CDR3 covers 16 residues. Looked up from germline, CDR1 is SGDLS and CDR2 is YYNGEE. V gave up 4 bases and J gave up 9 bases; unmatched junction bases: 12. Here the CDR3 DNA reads TGTGCCAGCAGCTCACAACAGGGGGGGTTAAGTTCACCCCTCCACTTT. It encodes CASSSQQGGLSSPLHF.

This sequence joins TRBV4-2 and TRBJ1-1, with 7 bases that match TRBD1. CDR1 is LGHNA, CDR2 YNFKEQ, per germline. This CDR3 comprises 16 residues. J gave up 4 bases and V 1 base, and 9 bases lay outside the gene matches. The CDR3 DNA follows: TGTGCCAGCAGCCAAGCTACAGGGGAAGGTGGCACTGAAGCTTTCTTT. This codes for CASSQATGEGGTEAFF.

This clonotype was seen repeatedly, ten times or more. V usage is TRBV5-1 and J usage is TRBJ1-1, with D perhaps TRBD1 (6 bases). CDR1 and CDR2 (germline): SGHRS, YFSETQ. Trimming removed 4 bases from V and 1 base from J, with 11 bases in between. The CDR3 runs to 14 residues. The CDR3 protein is CASSALTGNTEAFF. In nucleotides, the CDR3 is TGCGCCAGCAGCGCGCTGACAGGGAACACTGAAGCTTTCTTT. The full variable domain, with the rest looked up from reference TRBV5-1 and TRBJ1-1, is KAGVTQTPRYLIKTRGQQVTLSCSPISGHRSVSWYQQTPGQGLQFLFEYFSETQRNKGNFPGRFSGRQFSNSRSEMNVSTLELGDSALYLCASSALTGNTEAFFGQGTRLTVV.

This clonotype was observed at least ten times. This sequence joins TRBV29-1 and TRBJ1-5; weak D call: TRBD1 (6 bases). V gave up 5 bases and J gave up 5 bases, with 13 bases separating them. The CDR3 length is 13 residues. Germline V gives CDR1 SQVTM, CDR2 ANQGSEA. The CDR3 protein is CSVLVQGDQPQHF. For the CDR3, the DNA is TGCAGCGTTTTGGTACAGGGCGATCAGCCCCAGCATTTT. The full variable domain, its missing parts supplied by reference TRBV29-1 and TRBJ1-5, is SAVISQKPSRDICQRGTSLTIQCQVDSQVTMMFWYRQQPGQSLTLIATANQGSEATYESGFVIDKFPISRPNLTFSTLTVSNMSPEDSSIYLCSVLVQGDQPQHFGDGTRLSIL.

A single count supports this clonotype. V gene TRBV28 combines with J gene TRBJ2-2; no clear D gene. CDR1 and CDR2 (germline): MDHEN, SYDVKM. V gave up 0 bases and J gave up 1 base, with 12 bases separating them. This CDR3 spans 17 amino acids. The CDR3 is CASSLWAIWVNTGELFF. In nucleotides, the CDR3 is TGTGCCAGCAGTTTATGGGCTATCTGGGTGAACACCGGGGAGCTGTTTTTT.

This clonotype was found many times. The CDR3 reads CASRRGGQGRGTDTQYF. CDR3 DNA sequence: TGTGCCAGCAGGAGAGGGGGACAGGGGAGAGGCACAGATACGCAGTATTTT. The V call is TRBV28, the J call TRBJ2-3; 10 nucleotides line up with TRBD1. V was pared by 6 bases and J by 1 base, with 10 bases of the junction left unmatched. This CDR3 has 17 residues. Germline V gene sequence: CDR1 MDHEN, CDR2 SYDVKM.

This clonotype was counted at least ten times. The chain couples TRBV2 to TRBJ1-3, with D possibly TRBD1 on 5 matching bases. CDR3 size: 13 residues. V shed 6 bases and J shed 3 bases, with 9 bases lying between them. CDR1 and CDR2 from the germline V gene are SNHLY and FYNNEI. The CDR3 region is CASSEGNGNTIYF. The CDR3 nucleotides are TGTGCCAGCAGCGAGGGGAATGGAAACACCATATATTTT.

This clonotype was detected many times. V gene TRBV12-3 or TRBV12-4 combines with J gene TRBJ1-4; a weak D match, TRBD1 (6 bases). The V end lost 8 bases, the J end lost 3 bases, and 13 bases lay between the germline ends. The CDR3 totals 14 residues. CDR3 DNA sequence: TGTGCCAGCCAGCCGGCAGGGGCTAATGAAAAACTGTTTTTT. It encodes CASQPAGANEKLFF.

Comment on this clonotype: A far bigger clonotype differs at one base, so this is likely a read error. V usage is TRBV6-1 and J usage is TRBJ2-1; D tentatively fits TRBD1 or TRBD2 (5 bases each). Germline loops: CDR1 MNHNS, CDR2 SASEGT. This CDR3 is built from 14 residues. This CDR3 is CASSDRGLDDEQLF. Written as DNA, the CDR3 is TGTGCCAGCAGTGATCGGGGCCTGGACGATGAGCAGTTATTC.

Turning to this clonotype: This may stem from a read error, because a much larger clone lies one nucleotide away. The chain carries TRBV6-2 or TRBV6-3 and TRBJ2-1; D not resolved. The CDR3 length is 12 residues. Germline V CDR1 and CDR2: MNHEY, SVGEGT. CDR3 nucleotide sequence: TGTGCCAACAGTTCAGCCCCCACTTTACGGATCTTC. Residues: CANSSAPTLRIF.